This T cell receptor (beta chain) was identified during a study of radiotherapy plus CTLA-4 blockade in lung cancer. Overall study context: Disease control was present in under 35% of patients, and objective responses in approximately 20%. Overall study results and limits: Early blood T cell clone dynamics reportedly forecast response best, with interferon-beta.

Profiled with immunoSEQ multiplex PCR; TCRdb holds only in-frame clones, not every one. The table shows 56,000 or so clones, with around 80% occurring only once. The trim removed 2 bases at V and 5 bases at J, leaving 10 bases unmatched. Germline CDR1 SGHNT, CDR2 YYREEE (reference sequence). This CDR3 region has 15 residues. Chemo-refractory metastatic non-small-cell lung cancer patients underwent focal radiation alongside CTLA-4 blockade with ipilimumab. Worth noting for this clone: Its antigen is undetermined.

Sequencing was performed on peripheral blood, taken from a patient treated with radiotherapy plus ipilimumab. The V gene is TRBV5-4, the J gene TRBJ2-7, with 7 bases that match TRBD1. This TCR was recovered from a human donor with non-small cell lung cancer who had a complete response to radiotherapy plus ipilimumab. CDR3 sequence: CASSLMLQGIDEQYF. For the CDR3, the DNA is TGTGCCAGCAGCTTAATGTTACAGGGGATTGACGAGCAGTACTTC. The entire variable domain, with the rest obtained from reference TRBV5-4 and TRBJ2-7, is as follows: ETGVTQSPTHLIKTRGQQVTLRCSSQSGHNTVSWYQQALGQGPQFIFQYYREEENGRGNFPPRFSGLQFPNYSSELNVNALELDDSALYLCASSLMLQGIDEQYFGPGTRLTVT.